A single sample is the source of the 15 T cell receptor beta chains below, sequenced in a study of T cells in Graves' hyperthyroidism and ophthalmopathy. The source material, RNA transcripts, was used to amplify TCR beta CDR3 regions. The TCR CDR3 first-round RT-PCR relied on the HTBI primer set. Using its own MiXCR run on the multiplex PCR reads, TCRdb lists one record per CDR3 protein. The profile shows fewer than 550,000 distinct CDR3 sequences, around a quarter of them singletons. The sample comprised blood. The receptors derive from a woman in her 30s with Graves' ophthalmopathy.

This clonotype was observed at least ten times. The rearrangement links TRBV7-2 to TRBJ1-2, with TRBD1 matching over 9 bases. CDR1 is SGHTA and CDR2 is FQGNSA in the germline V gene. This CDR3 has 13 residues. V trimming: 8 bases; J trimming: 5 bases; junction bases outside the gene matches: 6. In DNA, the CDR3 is TGTGCCAGCGCGAGGACAGGGGAATATGGCTACACCTTC. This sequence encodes CASARTGEYGYTF.

CDR3 nucleotides: TGTGCCAGCAGCATGCTGCGGGGACAGGGAGGGGAGACCCAGTACTTC. Translated, it gives CASSMLRGQGGETQYF. The J gene is TRBJ2-5, the V gene TRBV11-2; 9 nucleotides match TRBD1. Germline-derived CDR1 and CDR2 are SGHAT and FQNNGV. The CDR3 has 16 amino acids. V trimming: 5 bases; J trimming: 5 bases; junction bases outside the gene matches: 12.

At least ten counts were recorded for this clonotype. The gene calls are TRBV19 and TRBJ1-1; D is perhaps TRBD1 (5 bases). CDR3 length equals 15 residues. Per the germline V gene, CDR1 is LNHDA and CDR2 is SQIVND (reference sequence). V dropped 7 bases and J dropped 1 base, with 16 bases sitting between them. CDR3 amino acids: CASTPVGQGNTEAFF. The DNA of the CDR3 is TGTGCCAGTACCCCGGTGGGGCAGGGGAACACTGAAGCTTTCTTT. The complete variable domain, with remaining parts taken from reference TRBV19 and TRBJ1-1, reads DGGITQSPKYLFRKEGQNVTLSCEQNLNHDAMYWYRQDPGQGLRLIYYSQIVNDFQKGDIAEGYSVSREKKESFPLTVTSAQKNPTAFYLCASTPVGQGNTEAFFGQGTRLTVV.

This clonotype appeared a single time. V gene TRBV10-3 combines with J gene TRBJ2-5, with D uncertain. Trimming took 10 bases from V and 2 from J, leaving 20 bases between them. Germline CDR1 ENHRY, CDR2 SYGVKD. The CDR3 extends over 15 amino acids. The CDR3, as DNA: TGTGCCACGAGACCCGGGCCAGAGCCACAAGAGACCCAGTACTTC. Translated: CATRPGPEPQETQYF.

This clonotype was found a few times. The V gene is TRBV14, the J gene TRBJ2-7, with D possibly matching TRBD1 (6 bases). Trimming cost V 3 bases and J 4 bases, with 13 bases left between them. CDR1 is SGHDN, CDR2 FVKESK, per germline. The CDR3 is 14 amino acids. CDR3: CASSQLAQGYEQYF. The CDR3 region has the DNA TGTGCCAGCAGCCAGCTGGCACAGGGTTACGAGCAGTACTTC.

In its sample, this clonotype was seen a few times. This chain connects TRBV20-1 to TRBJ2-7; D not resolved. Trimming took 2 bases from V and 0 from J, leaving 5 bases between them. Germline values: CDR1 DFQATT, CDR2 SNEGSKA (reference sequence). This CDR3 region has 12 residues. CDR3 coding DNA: TGCAGTGCTAGACCCAGCTCCTACGAGCAGTACTTC. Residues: CSARPSSYEQYF.

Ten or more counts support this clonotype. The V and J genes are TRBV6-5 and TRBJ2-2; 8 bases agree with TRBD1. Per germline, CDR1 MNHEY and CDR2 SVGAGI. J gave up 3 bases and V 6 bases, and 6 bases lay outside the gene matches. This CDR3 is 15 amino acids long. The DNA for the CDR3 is TGTGCCAGCAGGACGACAGGGGTGGACACCGGGGAGCTGTTTTTT. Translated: CASRTTGVDTGELFF.

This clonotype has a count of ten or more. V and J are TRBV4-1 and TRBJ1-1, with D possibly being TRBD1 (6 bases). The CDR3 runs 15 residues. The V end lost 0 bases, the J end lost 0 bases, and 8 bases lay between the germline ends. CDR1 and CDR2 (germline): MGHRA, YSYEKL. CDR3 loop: CASSQDRDMNTEAFF. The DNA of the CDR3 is TGCGCCAGCAGCCAAGATCGGGACATGAACACTGAAGCTTTCTTT.

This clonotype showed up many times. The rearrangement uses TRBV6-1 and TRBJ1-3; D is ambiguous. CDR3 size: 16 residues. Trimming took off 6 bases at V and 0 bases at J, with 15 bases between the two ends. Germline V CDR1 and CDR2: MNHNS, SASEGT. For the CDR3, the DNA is TGTGCCAGCAGAGGAGACCGGGAAGGCTCTGGAAACACCATATATTTT. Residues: CASRGDREGSGNTIYF.

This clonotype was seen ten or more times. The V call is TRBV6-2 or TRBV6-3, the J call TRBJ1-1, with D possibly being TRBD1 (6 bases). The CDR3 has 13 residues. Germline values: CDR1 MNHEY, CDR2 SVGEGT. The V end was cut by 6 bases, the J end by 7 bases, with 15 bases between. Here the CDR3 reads CASRQTGSGEAFF. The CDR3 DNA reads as TGTGCCAGCAGACAGACAGGTTCCGGTGAAGCTTTCTTT.

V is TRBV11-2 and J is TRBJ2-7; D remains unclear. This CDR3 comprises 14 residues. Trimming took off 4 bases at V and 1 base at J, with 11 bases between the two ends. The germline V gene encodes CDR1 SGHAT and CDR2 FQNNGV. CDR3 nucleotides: TGTGCCAGCAGCTCGTCGGACGGATCCTACGAGCAGTACTTC. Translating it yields CASSSSDGSYEQYF.

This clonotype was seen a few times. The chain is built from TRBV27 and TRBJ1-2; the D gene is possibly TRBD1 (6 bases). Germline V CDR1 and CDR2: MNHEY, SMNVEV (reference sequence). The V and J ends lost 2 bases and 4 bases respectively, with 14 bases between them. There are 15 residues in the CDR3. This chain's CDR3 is CASSLKGVRGYGYTF. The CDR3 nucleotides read TGTGCCAGCAGTTTAAAAGGGGTCAGGGGCTATGGCTACACCTTC.

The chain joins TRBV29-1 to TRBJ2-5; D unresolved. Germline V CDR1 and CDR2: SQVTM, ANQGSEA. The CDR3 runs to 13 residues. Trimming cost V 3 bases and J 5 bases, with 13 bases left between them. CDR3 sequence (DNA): TGCAGCGTTGATTCAAGTAGGTTGGAGACCCAGTACTTC. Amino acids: CSVDSSRLETQYF. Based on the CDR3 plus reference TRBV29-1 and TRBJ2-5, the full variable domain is SAVISQKPSRDICQRGTSLTIQCQVDSQVTMMFWYRQQPGQSLTLIATANQGSEATYESGFVIDKFPISRPNLTFSTLTVSNMSPEDSSIYLCSVDSSRLETQYFGPGTRLLVL.

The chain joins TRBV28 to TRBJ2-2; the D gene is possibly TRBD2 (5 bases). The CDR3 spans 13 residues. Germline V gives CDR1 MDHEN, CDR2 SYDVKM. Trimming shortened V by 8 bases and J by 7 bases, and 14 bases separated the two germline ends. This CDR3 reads CASLKDFRGELFF. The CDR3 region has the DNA TGTGCCAGCCTGAAGGACTTCCGCGGGGAGCTGTTTTTT.

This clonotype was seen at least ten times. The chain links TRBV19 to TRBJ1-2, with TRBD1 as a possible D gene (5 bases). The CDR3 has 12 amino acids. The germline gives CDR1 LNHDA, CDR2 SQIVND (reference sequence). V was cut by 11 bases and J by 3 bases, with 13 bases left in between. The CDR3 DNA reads TGTGCCGCTTCTCAGGGCGACTATGGCTACACCTTC. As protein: CAASQGDYGYTF.